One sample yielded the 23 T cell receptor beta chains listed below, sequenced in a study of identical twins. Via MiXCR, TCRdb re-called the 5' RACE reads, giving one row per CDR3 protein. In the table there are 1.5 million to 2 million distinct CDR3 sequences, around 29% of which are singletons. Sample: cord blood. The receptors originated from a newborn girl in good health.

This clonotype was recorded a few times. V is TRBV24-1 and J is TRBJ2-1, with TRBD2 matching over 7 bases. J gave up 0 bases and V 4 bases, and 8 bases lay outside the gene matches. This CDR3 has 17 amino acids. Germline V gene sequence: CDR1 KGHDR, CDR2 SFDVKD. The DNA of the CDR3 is TGTGCCACCAGTGACAGCGGGACGGAGAGCTCCTACAATGAGCAGTTCTTC. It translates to CATSDSGTESSYNEQFF.

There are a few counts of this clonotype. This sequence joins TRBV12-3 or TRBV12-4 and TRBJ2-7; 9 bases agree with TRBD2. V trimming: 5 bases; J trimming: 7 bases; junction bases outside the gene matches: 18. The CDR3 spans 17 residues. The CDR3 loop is CASSPLLGLAYDNEQYF. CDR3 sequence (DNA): TGTGCCAGCAGTCCTCTCTTGGGACTAGCTTATGACAATGAGCAGTACTTC.

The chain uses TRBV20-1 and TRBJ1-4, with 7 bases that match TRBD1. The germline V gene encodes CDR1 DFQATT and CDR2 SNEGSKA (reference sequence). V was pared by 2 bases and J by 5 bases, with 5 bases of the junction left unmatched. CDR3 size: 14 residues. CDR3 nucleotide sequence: TGCAGTGCTAGACCAGGGGGGCCCAATGAAAAACTGTTTTTT. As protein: CSARPGGPNEKLFF.

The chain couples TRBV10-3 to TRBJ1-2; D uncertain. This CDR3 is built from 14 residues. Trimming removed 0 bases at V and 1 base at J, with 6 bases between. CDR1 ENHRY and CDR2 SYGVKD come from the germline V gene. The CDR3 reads CAISESSVNYGYTF. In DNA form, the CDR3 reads TGTGCCATCAGTGAGTCTTCAGTTAACTATGGCTACACCTTC.

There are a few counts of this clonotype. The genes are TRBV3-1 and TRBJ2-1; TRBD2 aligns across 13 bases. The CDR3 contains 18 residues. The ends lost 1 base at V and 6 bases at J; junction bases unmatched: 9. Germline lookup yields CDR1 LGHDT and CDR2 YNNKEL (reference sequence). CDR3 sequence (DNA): TGTGCCAGCAGCCAAGCTTTCGGGACTAGCGGGAAGATCAATGAGCAGTTCTTC. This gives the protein CASSQAFGTSGKINEQFF.

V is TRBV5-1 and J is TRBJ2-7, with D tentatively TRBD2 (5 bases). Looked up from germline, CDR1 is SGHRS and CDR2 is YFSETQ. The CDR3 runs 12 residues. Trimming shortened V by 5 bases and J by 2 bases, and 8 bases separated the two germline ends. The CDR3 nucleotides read TGCGCCAGCAGAGCGGTGACCTACGAGCAGTACTTC. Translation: CASRAVTYEQYF.

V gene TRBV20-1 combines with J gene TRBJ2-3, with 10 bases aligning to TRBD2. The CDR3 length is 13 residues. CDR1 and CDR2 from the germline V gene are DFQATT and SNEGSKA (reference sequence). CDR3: CEAGGPRRDTQYF. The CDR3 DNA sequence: TGCGAAGCGGGGGGGCCGAGGAGAGATACGCAGTATTTT.

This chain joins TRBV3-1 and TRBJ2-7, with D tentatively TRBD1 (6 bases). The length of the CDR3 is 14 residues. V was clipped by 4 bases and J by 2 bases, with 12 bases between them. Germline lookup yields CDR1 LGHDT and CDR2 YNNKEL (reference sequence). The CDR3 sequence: CASSPDSRTYEQYF. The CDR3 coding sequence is TGTGCCAGCAGCCCGGACAGCCGTACCTACGAGCAGTACTTC.

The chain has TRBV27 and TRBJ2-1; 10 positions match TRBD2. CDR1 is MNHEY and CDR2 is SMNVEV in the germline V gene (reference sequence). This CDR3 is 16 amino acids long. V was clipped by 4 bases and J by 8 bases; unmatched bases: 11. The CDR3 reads CASSWASGSSIHEQFF. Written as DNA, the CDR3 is TGTGCCAGCAGTTGGGCTAGCGGGAGTTCTATCCATGAGCAGTTCTTC.

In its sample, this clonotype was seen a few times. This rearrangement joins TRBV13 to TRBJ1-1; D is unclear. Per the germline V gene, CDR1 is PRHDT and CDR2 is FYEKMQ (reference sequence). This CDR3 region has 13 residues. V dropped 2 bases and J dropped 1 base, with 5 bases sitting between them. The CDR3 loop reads CASSLYWNTEAFF. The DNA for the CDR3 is TGTGCCAGCAGCTTATATTGGAACACTGAAGCTTTCTTT.

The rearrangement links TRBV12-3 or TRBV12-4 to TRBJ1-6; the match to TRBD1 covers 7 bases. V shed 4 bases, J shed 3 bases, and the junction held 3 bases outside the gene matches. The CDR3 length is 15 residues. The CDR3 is CASSSSGGYNSPLHF. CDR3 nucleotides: TGTGCCAGCAGTTCCTCAGGGGGCTATAATTCACCCCTCCACTTT.

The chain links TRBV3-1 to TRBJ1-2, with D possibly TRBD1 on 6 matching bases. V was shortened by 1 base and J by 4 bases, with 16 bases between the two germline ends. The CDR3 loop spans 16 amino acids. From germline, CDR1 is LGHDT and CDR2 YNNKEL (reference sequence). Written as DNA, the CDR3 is TGTGCCAGCAGCCAAGTAAACAGGGAGACCCCCTATGGCTACACCTTC. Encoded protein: CASSQVNRETPYGYTF.

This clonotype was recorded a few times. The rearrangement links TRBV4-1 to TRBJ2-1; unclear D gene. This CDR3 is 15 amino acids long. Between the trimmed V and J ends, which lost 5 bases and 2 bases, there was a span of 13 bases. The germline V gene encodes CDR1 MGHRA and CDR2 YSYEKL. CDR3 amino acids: CASSSRLGTYNEQFF. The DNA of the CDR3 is TGCGCCAGCAGCTCTCGCCTTGGGACCTACAATGAGCAGTTCTTC.

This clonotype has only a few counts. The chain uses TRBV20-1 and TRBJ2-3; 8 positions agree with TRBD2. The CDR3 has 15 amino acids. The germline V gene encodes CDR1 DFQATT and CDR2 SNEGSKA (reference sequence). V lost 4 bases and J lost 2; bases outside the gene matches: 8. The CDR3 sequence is CSATSGGSSTDTQYF. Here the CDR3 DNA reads TGCAGTGCTACAAGCGGGGGCTCTTCCACAGATACGCAGTATTTT.

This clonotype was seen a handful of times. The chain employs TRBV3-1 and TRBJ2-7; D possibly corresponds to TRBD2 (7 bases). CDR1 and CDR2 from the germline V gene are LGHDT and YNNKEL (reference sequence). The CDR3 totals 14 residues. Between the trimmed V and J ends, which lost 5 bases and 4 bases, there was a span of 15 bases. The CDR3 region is CASSSRGGWYEQYF. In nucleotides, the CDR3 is TGTGCCAGCAGCTCTAGGGGGGGATGGTACGAGCAGTACTTC.

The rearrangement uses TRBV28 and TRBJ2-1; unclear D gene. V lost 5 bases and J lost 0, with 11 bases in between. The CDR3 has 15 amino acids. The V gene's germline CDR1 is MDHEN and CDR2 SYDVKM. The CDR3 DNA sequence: TGTGCCAGCAGTCTTAGCTATTTCTCCTACAATGAGCAGTTCTTC. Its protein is CASSLSYFSYNEQFF.

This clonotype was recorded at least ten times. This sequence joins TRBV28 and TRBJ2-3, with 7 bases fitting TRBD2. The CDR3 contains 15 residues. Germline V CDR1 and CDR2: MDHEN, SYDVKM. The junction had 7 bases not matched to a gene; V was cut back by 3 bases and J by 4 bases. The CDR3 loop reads CASSFSAGRADTQYF. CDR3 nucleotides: TGTGCCAGCAGTTTTTCAGCGGGACGGGCAGATACGCAGTATTTT.

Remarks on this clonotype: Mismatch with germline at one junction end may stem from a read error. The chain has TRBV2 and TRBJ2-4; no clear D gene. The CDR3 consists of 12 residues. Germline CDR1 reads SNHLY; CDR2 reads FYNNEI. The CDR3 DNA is TGTGCCGGCAGGTCGTCCGGGTACATTCAGTACTTC. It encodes CAGRSSGYIQYF.

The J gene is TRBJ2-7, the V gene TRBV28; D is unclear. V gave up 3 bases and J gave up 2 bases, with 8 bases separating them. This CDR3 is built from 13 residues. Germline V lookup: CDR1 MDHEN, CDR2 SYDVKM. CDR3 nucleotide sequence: TGTGCCAGCAGTTTTACCAGCCCCTACGAGCAGTACTTC. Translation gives CASSFTSPYEQYF.

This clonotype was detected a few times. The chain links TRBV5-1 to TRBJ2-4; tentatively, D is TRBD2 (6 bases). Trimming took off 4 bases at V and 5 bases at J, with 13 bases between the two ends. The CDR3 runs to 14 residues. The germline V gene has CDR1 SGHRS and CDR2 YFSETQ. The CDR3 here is CASSLSSVENIQYF. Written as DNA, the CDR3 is TGCGCCAGCAGCCTTTCTAGCGTTGAAAACATTCAGTACTTC.

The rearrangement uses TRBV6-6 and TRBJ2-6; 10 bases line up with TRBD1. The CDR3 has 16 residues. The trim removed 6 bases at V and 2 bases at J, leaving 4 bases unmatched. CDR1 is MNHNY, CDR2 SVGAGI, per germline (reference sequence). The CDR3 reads CASSSDRGPGANVLTF. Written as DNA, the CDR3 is TGTGCCAGCAGCTCCGACAGGGGGCCTGGGGCCAACGTCCTGACTTTC.

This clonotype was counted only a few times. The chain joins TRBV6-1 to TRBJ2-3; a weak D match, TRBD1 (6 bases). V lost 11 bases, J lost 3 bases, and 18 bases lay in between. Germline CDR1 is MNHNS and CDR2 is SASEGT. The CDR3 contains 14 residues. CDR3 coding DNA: TGTGCCGGCCAACAGGGTTGGGGAACAGATACGCAGTATTTT. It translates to CAGQQGWGTDTQYF.

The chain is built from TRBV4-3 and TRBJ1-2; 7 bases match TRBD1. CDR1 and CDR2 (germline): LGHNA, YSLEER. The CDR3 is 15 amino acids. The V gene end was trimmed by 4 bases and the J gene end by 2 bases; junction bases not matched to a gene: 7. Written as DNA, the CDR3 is TGCGCCAGCAGCCCTCTACAGGGGTCGAACTATGGCTACACCTTC. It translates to CASSPLQGSNYGYTF.